This TCR beta chain was recorded in a study of CD8 T cells in ankylosing spondylitis. This clonotype was found many times. CDR3 length: 13 residues. Germline CDR1 reads KGHDR; CDR2 reads SFDVKD. The trim removed 9 bases at V and 3 bases at J, leaving 3 bases unmatched. TCRdb recomputed calls from the 5' RACE reads with MiXCR, one row per CDR3 protein. The sample yields roughly 48,000 distinct CDR3 sequences, about 7% seen once. This chain joins TRBV24-1 and TRBJ2-1; 8 bases are shared with TRBD1. Sequencing was performed on blood, either unsorted or a sorted T cell fraction (not recorded which). This receptor was identified in a female donor with ankylosing spondylitis or in good health (not recorded which). The CDR3, as DNA: TGTGCCACCGCACAGGGGGGCTACAATGAGCAGTTCTTC. Its translation: CATAQGGYNEQFF.